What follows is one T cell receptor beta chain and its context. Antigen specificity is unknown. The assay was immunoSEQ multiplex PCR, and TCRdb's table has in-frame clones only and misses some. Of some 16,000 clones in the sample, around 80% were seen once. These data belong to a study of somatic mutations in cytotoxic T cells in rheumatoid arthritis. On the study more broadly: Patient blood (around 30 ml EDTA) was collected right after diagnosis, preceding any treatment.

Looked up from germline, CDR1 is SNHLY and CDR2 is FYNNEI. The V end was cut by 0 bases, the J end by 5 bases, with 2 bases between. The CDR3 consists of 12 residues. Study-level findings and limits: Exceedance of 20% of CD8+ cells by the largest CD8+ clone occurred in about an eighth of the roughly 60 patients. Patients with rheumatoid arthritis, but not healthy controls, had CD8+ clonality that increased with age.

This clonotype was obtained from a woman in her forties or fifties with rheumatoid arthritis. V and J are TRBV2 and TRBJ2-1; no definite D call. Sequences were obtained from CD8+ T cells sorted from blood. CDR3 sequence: CASSEADNEQFF. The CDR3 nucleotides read TGTGCCAGCAGTGAAGCAGACAATGAGCAGTTCTTC.